This is a list of T cell receptor beta chains from one sample in a study of cytomegalovirus exposure and HLA in healthy donors. Libraries were prepared by immunoSEQ multiplex PCR; TCRdb keeps only in-frame clonotypes and omits some of them. The sample lists around 180,000 clones, 70% to 85% occurring once. Sequencing was done on a sample of PBMCs. All receptors come from a woman aged 30 to 39 in good health and CMV-seropositive. Both conserved end residues are part of each CDR3. The D gene is left open where the match is weak. Clone size, where shown, is once, few, many, or a class for clones that have expanded.

v_gene	abundance	d_gene	j_gene	CDR3aa	CDR3nt
TRBV30	.	.	TRBJ1-1	CAWRKEFFKEAFF	TGTGCCTGGAGAAAAGAGTTCTTTAAGGAAGCTTTCTTT
TRBV5-6	.	.	TRBJ2-7	CASSSRYEQYF	TGTGCCAGCAGCTCCCGCTACGAGCAGTACTTC
TRBV7-9	.	TRBD2	TRBJ2-1	CASSSPEGLAFFEQFF	TGTGCCAGCAGTTCCCCAGAGGGACTAGCGTTCTTTGAGCAGTTCTTC
TRBV6-5	.	TRBD2	TRBJ2-3	CASSRGGRGTDTQYF	TGTGCCAGCAGCCGGGGGGGGAGAGGCACAGATACGCAGTATTTT
TRBV9	.	.	TRBJ1-2	CASSVVVDIGYTF	TGTGCCAGCAGCGTAGTTGTAGATATTGGCTACACCTTC
TRBV5-1	.	.	TRBJ1-1	CASSPTNGRGYTEAFF	TGCGCCAGCAGCCCGACTAATGGCAGGGGATATACTGAAGCTTTCTTT
TRBV5-4	.	TRBD1	TRBJ2-2	CASSLSARGKTGELFF	TGTGCCAGCAGCTTGTCAGCCAGGGGGAAAACCGGGGAGCTGTTTTTT
TRBV5-1	few	TRBD1	TRBJ2-7	CASSNGRQGGDEQYF	TGCGCCAGCAGCAACGGAAGACAGGGGGGGGACGAGCAGTACTTC
TRBV2	medium-sized	.	TRBJ1-2	CASIQQQGDDYGYTF	TGTGCCAGCATACAACAACAGGGAGATGACTATGGCTACACCTTC
TRBV5-4	.	.	TRBJ1-2	CATSSPREGHYGYTF	TGTGCCACCAGCTCCCCCAGGGAGGGTCACTATGGCTACACCTTC
TRBV5-1	.	.	TRBJ2-7	CASSPGAAIPEQYF	TGCGCCAGCAGCCCTGGGGCAGCCATTCCCGAGCAGTACTTC
TRBV4-3	.	TRBD1	TRBJ2-7	CASSQWNIQGYEQYF	TGCGCCAGCAGCCAGTGGAACATACAGGGGTACGAGCAGTACTTC
TRBV5-6	few	.	TRBJ2-3	CASSRTRVVPDTQYF	TGTGCCAGCAGCAGAACGAGGGTGGTGCCAGATACGCAGTATTTT
TRBV6-1	few	TRBD1	TRBJ1-4	CASSAQGAEEKLFF	TGTGCCAGCAGTGCCCAGGGGGCAGAAGAAAAACTGTTTTTT
TRBV5-4	.	TRBD2	TRBJ2-2	CASSLAGREEVGELFF	TGTGCCAGCAGCTTGGCCGGGCGGGAGGAGGTCGGGGAGCTGTTTTTT
TRBV2	.	.	TRBJ2-2	CAYDPGTTTLSTGELFF	TGTGCCTACGACCCCGGGACAACTACCCTATCGACCGGGGAGCTGTTTTTT
TRBV12-5	.	TRBD1	TRBJ1-2	CASGFFRTGVITNYGYTF	TGTGCTAGTGGTTTTTTTAGGACAGGGGTGATAACTAACTATGGCTACACCTTC
TRBV5-1	.	.	TRBJ2-2	CASSLVVNTGELFF	TGCGCCAGCAGCTTGGTAGTGAACACCGGGGAGCTGTTTTTT
TRBV2	.	TRBD2	TRBJ2-7	CASGTPGLAGEQYF	TGTGCCAGCGGTACCCCTGGACTAGCAGGCGAGCAGTACTTC
TRBV4-1	.	TRBD2	TRBJ2-5	CASSHLASSGSLETQYF	TGCGCCAGCAGCCACTTGGCCTCTAGCGGGAGTTTAGAGACCCAGTACTTC
TRBV6-1	.	.	TRBJ1-3	CASSGRGVSGNTIYF	TGTGCCAGCAGTGGCAGGGGAGTATCTGGAAACACCATATATTTT
TRBV30	.	TRBD1	TRBJ1-1	CAWNLPGQGAFF	TGTGCCTGGAATTTACCGGGACAGGGGGCTTTCTTT
TRBV7-3	.	.	TRBJ2-3	CASSSGWADTQYF	TGTGCCAGCAGCTCAGGGTGGGCAGATACGCAGTATTTT
TRBV11-2	.	.	TRBJ1-1	CASSWGVSGNTEAFF	TGTGCCAGCAGCTGGGGGGTATCGGGGAACACTGAAGCTTTCTTT
TRBV5-1	.	TRBD1	TRBJ2-2	CASANTGAGTGELFF	TGCGCCAGCGCTAATACAGGGGCCGGCACCGGGGAGCTGTTTTTT
TRBV28	.	TRBD2	TRBJ2-1	CASSLLAGVYNEQFF	TGTGCCAGCAGTTTATTAGCGGGAGTCTACAATGAGCAGTTCTTC
TRBV7-9	.	.	TRBJ2-7	CASSLDSTYEQYF	TGTGCCAGCAGCTTAGACTCGACCTACGAGCAGTACTTC
TRBV6-1	.	.	TRBJ1-2	CASSDDRYYGYTF	TGTGCCAGCAGTGATGACAGGTACTATGGCTACACCTTC
TRBV18	.	TRBD1	TRBJ2-7	CASSILGQGGSYEQYF	TGTGCCAGCTCAATTCTGGGACAGGGAGGATCCTACGAGCAGTACTTC
TRBV4-1	few	TRBD1	TRBJ1-1	CASSQADRENTEAFF	TGCGCCAGCAGCCAAGCTGACAGGGAGAACACTGAAGCTTTCTTT
TRBV9	.	.	TRBJ2-2	CASSRAVTIGELFF	TGTGCCAGCAGCCGCGCGGTGACGATCGGGGAGCTGTTTTTT
TRBV11-3	.	TRBD1	TRBJ1-1	CASSKRTGGIAEAFF	TGTGCCAGCAGTAAACGGACAGGGGGGATTGCTGAAGCTTTCTTT
TRBV28	.	TRBD2	TRBJ2-6	CASNAWREGGANVLTF	TGTGCCAGCAACGCCTGGAGGGAGGGTGGGGCCAACGTCCTGACTTTC
TRBV21-1	.	.	TRBJ2-3	CASSNGQF	TGTGCCAGCAGCAACGGACAGTTT
TRBV9	.	TRBD2	TRBJ2-3	CASSVAQSGNTDTQYF	TGTGCCAGCAGCGTAGCCCAAAGCGGGAACACAGATACGCAGTATTTT
TRBV6-6	.	TRBD2	TRBJ2-1	CASSYEAGVGNEQFF	TGTGCCAGCAGTTACGAAGCGGGAGTAGGCAATGAGCAGTTCTTC
TRBV2	.	.	TRBJ1-1	CASHTVNTEAFF	TGTGCCAGCCACACAGTGAACACTGAAGCTTTCTTT
TRBV27	.	TRBD1	TRBJ1-2	CASTRGTGGDYGYTF	TGTGCCAGCACCAGAGGGACAGGGGGCGACTATGGCTACACCTTC
TRBV5-1	.	TRBD1	TRBJ1-2	CASSLNGQGSGYTF	TGCGCCAGCAGCTTAAATGGACAGGGCAGTGGCTACACCTTC
TRBV7-7	.	.	TRBJ2-2	CASSTTGRDGELFF	TGTGCCAGCAGCACGACAGGGCGGGACGGGGAGCTGTTTTTT
TRBV2	.	TRBD2	TRBJ2-1	CASSRTSGRVSYNEQFF	TGTGCCAGCAGCCGGACTAGCGGGAGGGTCTCCTACAATGAGCAGTTCTTC
TRBV10-3	.	.	TRBJ1-4	CAISESGGLGEKLFF	TGTGCCATCAGTGAGTCGGGGGGGTTGGGTGAAAAACTGTTTTTT
TRBV7-6	few	TRBD1	TRBJ2-3	CASSWSGGPADTQYF	TGTGCCAGCAGCTGGTCAGGGGGCCCCGCGGATACGCAGTATTTT
TRBV28	few	.	TRBJ1-4	CASSLWGASTNEKLFF	TGTGCCAGCAGTTTATGGGGGGCGTCAACTAATGAAAAACTGTTTTTT
TRBV4-3	.	TRBD2	TRBJ2-3	CASSQEAAGEADTQYF	TGCGCCAGCAGCCAAGAAGCGGCGGGAGAGGCAGATACGCAGTATTTT
TRBV11-2	.	TRBD2	TRBJ2-3	CASSLEFGLAGVEGTQYF	TGTGCCAGCAGCTTAGAGTTTGGACTAGCGGGAGTAGAGGGTACGCAGTATTTT
TRBV19	once	.	TRBJ2-5	CASSLKTGQETQYF	TGTGCCAGTAGTCTCAAGACAGGACAAGAGACCCAGTACTTC
TRBV2	.	.	TRBJ1-4	CASSGEGRSEKLFF	TGTGCCAGCAGCGGGGAAGGGAGAAGTGAAAAACTGTTTTTT
TRBV9	.	.	TRBJ2-2	CASSERVEFPSPGELFF	TGTGCCAGCAGCGAGAGGGTCGAGTTCCCTTCCCCCGGGGAGCTGTTTTTT
TRBV7-2	.	.	TRBJ1-2	CASSLDGFGYGYTF	TGTGCCAGCAGCTTAGACGGTTTCGGCTATGGCTACACCTTC
TRBV7-9	.	TRBD2	TRBJ2-1	CASNLEIAGGLLSEQFF	TGTGCCAGCAACCTAGAGATAGCGGGAGGCCTCTTGTCTGAGCAGTTCTTC
TRBV29-1	few	TRBD1	TRBJ1-1	CSSGIGTAGAEAFF	TGCAGCTCCGGAATCGGGACAGCGGGCGCTGAAGCTTTCTTT
TRBV5-6	.	TRBD1	TRBJ1-3	CASSLGTGAGNTIYF	TGTGCCAGCAGCTTGGGGACAGGGGCTGGAAACACCATATATTTT
TRBV9	.	TRBD2	TRBJ2-7	CASSVTSEPSYEQYF	TGTGCCAGCAGCGTAACTAGCGAGCCTTCCTACGAGCAGTACTTC